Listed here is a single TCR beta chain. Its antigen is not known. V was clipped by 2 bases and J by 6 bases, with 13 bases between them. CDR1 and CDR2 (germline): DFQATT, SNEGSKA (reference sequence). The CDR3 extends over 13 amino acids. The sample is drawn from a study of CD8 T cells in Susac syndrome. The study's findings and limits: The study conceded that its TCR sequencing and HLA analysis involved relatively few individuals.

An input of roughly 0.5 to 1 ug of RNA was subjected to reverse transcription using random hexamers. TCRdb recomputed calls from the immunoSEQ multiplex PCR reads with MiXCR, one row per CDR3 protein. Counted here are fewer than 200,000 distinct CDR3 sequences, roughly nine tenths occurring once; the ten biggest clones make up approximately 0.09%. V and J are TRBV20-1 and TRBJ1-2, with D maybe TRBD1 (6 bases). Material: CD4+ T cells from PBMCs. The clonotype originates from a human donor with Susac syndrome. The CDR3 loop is CSARTIGGDGYTF. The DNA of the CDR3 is TGCAGTGCTAGAACTATTGGGGGCGATGGCTACACCTTC.